The 21 T cell receptor beta chains reported below all come from one sample, sequenced in a study of shared clonotypes between healthy human individuals. Clones were read by immunoSEQ multiplex PCR, and TCRdb kept only the in-frame ones, dropping some. This table holds about 2 million clones, 90% to 95% found once. What was sequenced was naive CD4+ T cells sorted from blood. Subset specified: CD45RA+ positively selected. These TCRs come from a man between 18 and 29 years old in good health.

The CDR3 DNA reads as TGTGCCAGCAGTACCCCGGGAGCCAAAAACATTCAGTACTTC. Translated: CASSTPGAKNIQYF. The gene calls are TRBV6-5 and TRBJ2-4; D unresolved. Trimming removed 5 bases at V and 0 bases at J, with 8 bases between. This CDR3 contains 14 residues. CDR1 MNHEY and CDR2 SVGAGI come from the germline V gene.

This chain uses TRBV9 with TRBJ2-1; unclear D gene. Trimming pared 2 bases from V and 10 bases from J, leaving 19 bases between. The CDR3 is 15 amino acids. The germline CDR1 and CDR2 sequences are SGDLS and YYNGEE. The CDR3 DNA reads as TGTGCCAGCAGCGTCCGAGGTATAGGCGCTGGGGAGCAGTTCTTC. Translating it yields CASSVRGIGAGEQFF. Complete variable domain (other parts from reference TRBV9 and TRBJ2-1): DSGVTQTPKHLITATGQRVTLRCSPRSGDLSVYWYQQSLDQGLQFLIQYYNGEERAKGNILERFSAQQFPDLHSELNLSSLELGDSALYFCASSVRGIGAGEQFFGPGTRLTVL.

The rearrangement joins TRBV19 to TRBJ1-3, with unresolved D. The V gene lost 5 bases and the J gene lost 5 bases, with 16 bases spanning the gap. The germline V gene encodes CDR1 LNHDA and CDR2 SQIVND (reference sequence). This CDR3 region has 15 residues. The CDR3 loop is CASSPPREKRNTIYF. The DNA for the CDR3 is TGTGCCAGTAGTCCCCCTCGGGAGAAAAGAAACACCATATATTTT.

This clone was picked up a small number of times. The chain employs TRBV19 and TRBJ1-4, with TRBD1 identical over 10 bases. CDR3 length: 14 amino acids. J lost 7 bases, V lost 7 bases, and 6 bases had no gene match. The V gene's germline CDR1 is LNHDA and CDR2 SQIVND (reference sequence). The CDR3 DNA reads TGTGCCAGTACCAGACAGGGGGCGGTTGAAAAACTGTTTTTT. As protein: CASTRQGAVEKLFF.

The gene calls are TRBV5-1 and TRBJ2-3; the D is unclear. This CDR3 comprises 11 residues. CDR1 SGHRS and CDR2 YFSETQ come from the germline V gene. Trimming took off 4 bases at V and 6 bases at J, with 6 bases between the two ends. This CDR3 is CASSLYDTQYF. CDR3 nucleotides: TGCGCCAGCAGCCTTTATGATACGCAGTATTTT.

This chain connects TRBV7-9 to TRBJ2-7; D not resolved. Germline CDR1 reads SEHNR; CDR2 reads FQNEAQ (reference sequence). V was clipped by 5 bases and J by 5 bases, with 19 bases between them. The CDR3 spans 15 residues. This CDR3 is CASSQGVIHADEQYF. CDR3 nucleotide sequence: TGTGCCAGCAGCCAAGGAGTTATACATGCGGACGAGCAGTACTTC.

A word on this clone: In the same sample, other DNA sequences code for this CDR3. The chain recombines TRBV6-1 with TRBJ1-1; D is uncertain. Trimming removed 1 base at V and 1 base at J, with 4 bases between. Looked up from germline, CDR1 is MNHNS and CDR2 is SASEGT. This CDR3 comprises 13 residues. The CDR3 loop is CASSEVGNTEAFF. The CDR3 DNA sequence: TGTGCCAGCAGTGAAGTTGGGAACACTGAAGCTTTCTTT.

The chain combines TRBV10-3 with TRBJ2-5, with TRBD1 identical over 7 bases. The V segment lost 3 bases and the J segment 5 bases; nucleotides outside the gene matches: 6. Germline CDR1 and CDR2: ENHRY and SYGVKD. The CDR3 length is 14 residues. CDR3 region: CAISDARGSETQYF. The CDR3 DNA reads TGTGCCATCAGTGATGCCAGGGGGTCGGAGACCCAGTACTTC.

This chain uses TRBV7-2 with TRBJ2-1; a possible D gene is TRBD2 (5 bases). The length of the CDR3 is 14 residues. Germline CDR1 SGHTA, CDR2 FQGNSA. V was trimmed by 1 base and J by 7 bases, leaving 11 bases between them. The CDR3 sequence: CASSLDTAVNEQFF. DNA for the CDR3: TGTGCCAGCAGCTTAGACACAGCGGTAAATGAGCAGTTCTTC.

Turning to this clone: Other DNA sequences in this sample translate to the same CDR3. The chain uses TRBV5-1 and TRBJ1-1, with 11 bases fitting TRBD1. From germline, CDR1 is SGHRS and CDR2 YFSETQ. V lost 0 bases, J lost 6 bases, and 4 bases stayed unmatched. This CDR3 spans 15 amino acids. CDR3 DNA: TGCGCCAGCAGCTTGGCCGGGACAGGGGGGCCTGAAGCTTTCTTT. This encodes CASSLAGTGGPEAFF.

The chain joins TRBV18 to TRBJ2-5; 7 bases align to TRBD1. The V and J ends lost 2 bases and 2 bases, in that order; junction bases with no gene match: 2. The germline gives CDR1 KGHSH, CDR2 LQKENI. This CDR3 is built from 14 residues. CDR3 region: CASSPVTGQETQYF. The CDR3 nucleotides read TGTGCCAGCTCACCAGTGACAGGGCAAGAGACCCAGTACTTC.

DNA of the CDR3: TGTGCCAGCAGATCGGTACACGAGCAGTACTTC. Translation: CASRSVHEQYF. The chain joins TRBV6-5 to TRBJ2-7; the D is unclear. The germline gives CDR1 MNHEY, CDR2 SVGAGI. V lost 6 bases, J lost 5 bases, and 8 bases lay in between. The CDR3 spans 11 residues.

This chain links TRBV10-2 with TRBJ2-2; 13 nucleotides align to TRBD2. CDR3 size: 17 residues. V lost 4 bases to trimming and J lost 6 bases; unmatched junction nucleotides: 8. Germline V gene lookup returns CDR1 WSHSY and CDR2 SAAADI. This CDR3 is CASSGGLAGAGSGELFF. For the CDR3, the DNA is TGCGCCAGCAGTGGTGGACTAGCGGGGGCAGGATCCGGGGAGCTGTTTTTT.

The genes are TRBV28 and TRBJ1-4; D gene unclear. This CDR3 contains 16 residues. V dropped 7 bases and J dropped 4 bases, with 19 bases sitting between them. The germline V gene has CDR1 MDHEN and CDR2 SYDVKM. Here the CDR3 reads CASTSPAAQFNEKLFF. The DNA for the CDR3 is TGTGCCAGCACCTCCCCCGCGGCACAATTTAATGAAAAACTGTTTTTT.

This clone came up once. This chain joins TRBV5-4 and TRBJ1-4, with 11 bases lining up with TRBD1. The CDR3 sequence is 15 residues long. Per germline, CDR1 SGHNT and CDR2 YYREEE (reference sequence). With 4 bases clipped from V and 8 bases from J, the junction kept 7 bases outside the gene matches. The CDR3 DNA reads as TGTGCCAGCAGCCCGGACAGGGGGCGCTGGGAAAAACTGTTTTTT. This encodes CASSPDRGRWEKLFF.

Only one count was recorded for this clone. The V and J genes are TRBV6-6 and TRBJ2-3; D possibly matches TRBD1 or TRBD2 (5 bases each). Germline CDR1 MNHNY, CDR2 SVGAGI (reference sequence). The CDR3 is made up of 14 amino acids. The V end was cut by 4 bases, the J end by 3 bases, with 11 bases between. The CDR3 protein is CASSFGAATDTQYF. CDR3 coding DNA: TGTGCCAGCAGTTTCGGGGCCGCTACAGATACGCAGTATTTT.

The V call is TRBV7-2, the J call TRBJ2-1; no reliable D call. With 7 bases removed from V and 2 bases from J, the gap between germline ends came to 3 bases. The CDR3 is 11 residues long. Germline CDR1 reads SGHTA; CDR2 reads FQGNSA. The CDR3 reads CASTAYNEQFF. The CDR3 bases are TGTGCCAGCACCGCCTACAATGAGCAGTTCTTC.

For the CDR3, the DNA is TGTGCCAGCAGCAAACAGGGTAGCAATCAGCCCCAGCATTTT. Translating gives CASSKQGSNQPQHF. V gene TRBV6-6 combines with J gene TRBJ1-5; D is possibly TRBD1 (6 bases). The CDR3 has 14 amino acids. V was shortened by 6 bases and J by 0 bases, with 9 bases between the two germline ends. CDR1 MNHNY and CDR2 SVGAGI come from the germline V gene (reference sequence).

V usage is TRBV18 and J usage is TRBJ1-1, with 9 bases lining up with TRBD1. V was pared by 3 bases and J by 6 bases, with 8 bases of the junction left unmatched. In germline, CDR1 is KGHSH, CDR2 LQKENI. This CDR3 contains 15 residues. The DNA of the CDR3 is TGTGCCAGCTCACCCGACAGGGGGGCGTACGCTGAAGCTTTCTTT. Its protein is CASSPDRGAYAEAFF.

The chain is built from TRBV5-6 and TRBJ1-6, with D perhaps matching TRBD1 (5 bases). The CDR3 length is 16 residues. CDR1 is SGHDT, CDR2 YYEEEE, per germline. Trimming took 6 bases from V and 10 from J, leaving 23 bases between them. CDR3 DNA: TGTGCCAGCACCCCGGCCGGAGTAGGGGCAGGCTCACCCCTCCACTTT. Translation gives CASTPAGVGAGSPLHF. Full variable domain (missing parts from reference TRBV5-6 and TRBJ1-6): DAGVTQSPTHLIKTRGQQVTLRCSPKSGHDTVSWYQQALGQGPQFIFQYYEEEERQRGNFPDRFSGHQFPNYSSELNVNALLLGDSALYLCASTPAGVGAGSPLHFGNGTRLTVT.

This clone has a single count. The CDR3 is CASSFWGVGEQYF. CDR3 DNA sequence: TGTGCCAGCAGCTTCTGGGGAGTTGGCGAGCAGTACTTC. The V gene is TRBV5-8, the J gene TRBJ2-7; D is possibly TRBD2 (5 bases). V lost 2 bases, J lost 6 bases, and 12 bases lay in between. Germline V gene sequence: CDR1 SGHTS, CDR2 YDEGEE. CDR3 length equals 13 residues.